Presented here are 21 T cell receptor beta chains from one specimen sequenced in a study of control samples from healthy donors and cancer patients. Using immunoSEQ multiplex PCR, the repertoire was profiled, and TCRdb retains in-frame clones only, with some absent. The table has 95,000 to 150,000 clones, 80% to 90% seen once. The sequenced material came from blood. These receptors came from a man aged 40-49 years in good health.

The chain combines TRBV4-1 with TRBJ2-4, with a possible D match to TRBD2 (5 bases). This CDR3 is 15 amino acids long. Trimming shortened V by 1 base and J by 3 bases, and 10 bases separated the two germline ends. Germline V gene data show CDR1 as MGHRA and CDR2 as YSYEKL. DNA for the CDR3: TGCGCCAGCAGCCAAGTGGACGGGGACAAAAACATTCAGTACTTC. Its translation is CASSQVDGDKNIQYF.

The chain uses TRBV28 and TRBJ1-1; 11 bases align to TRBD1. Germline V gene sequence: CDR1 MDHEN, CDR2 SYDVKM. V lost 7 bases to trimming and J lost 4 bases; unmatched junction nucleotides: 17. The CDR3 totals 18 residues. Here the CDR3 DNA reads TGTGCCAGCATAGGGAGTCTCGGACAGGGGGCCTTTGGCACTGAAGCTTTCTTT. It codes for CASIGSLGQGAFGTEAFF.

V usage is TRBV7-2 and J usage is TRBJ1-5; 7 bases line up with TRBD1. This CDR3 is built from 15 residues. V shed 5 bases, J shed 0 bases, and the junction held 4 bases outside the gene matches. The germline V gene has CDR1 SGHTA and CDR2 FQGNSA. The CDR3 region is CASSQGQPSNQPQHF. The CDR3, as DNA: TGTGCCAGCAGCCAGGGACAGCCTAGCAATCAGCCCCAGCATTTT.

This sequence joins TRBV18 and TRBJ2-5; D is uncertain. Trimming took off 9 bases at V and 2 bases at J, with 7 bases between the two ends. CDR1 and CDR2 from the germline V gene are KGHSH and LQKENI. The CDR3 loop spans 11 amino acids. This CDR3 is CASSVQETQYF. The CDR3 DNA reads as TGTGCCAGTTCGGTACAAGAGACCCAGTACTTC. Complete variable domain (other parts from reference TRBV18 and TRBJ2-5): NAGVMQNPRHLVRRRGQEARLRCSPMKGHSHVYWYRQLPEEGLKFMVYLQKENIIDESGMPKERFSAEFPKEGPSILRIQQVVRGDSAAYFCASSVQETQYFGPGTRLLVL.

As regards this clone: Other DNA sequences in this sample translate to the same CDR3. The CDR3 DNA follows: TGTGCCAGCAGTTACTACAGGGGGGAGACCCAGTACTTC. Encoded protein: CASSYYRGETQYF. V is TRBV6-6 and J is TRBJ2-5, with 8 nucleotides matching TRBD1. The CDR3 covers 13 residues. The germline gives CDR1 MNHNY, CDR2 SVGAGI (reference sequence). After removal of 1 base from V and 5 bases from J, the junction contained 0 bases not matched to a gene.

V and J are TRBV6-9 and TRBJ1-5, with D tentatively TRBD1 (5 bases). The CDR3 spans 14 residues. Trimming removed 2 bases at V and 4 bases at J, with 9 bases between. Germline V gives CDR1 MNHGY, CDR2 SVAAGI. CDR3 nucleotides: TGTGCCAGCAGTTATGAGGCAGGGAATCAGCCCCAGCATTTT. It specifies CASSYEAGNQPQHF.

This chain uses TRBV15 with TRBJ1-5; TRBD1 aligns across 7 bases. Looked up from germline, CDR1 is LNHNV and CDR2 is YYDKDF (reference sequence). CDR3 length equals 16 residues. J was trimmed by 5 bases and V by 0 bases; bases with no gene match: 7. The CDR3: CATSRDFYRGYQPQHF. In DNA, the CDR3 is TGTGCCACCAGCAGAGATTTCTACAGGGGTTATCAGCCCCAGCATTTT.

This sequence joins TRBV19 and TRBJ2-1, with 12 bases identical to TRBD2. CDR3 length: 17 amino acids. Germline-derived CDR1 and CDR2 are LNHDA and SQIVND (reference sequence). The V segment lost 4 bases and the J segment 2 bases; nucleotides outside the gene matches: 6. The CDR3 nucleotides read TGTGCCAGTAGTAGGGGACTAGCGGGCATTACCTACAATGAGCAGTTCTTC. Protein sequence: CASSRGLAGITYNEQFF.

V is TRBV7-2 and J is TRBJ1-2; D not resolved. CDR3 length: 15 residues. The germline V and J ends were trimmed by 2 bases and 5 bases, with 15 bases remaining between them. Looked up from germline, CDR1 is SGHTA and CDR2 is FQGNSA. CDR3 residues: CASSLYPTRKYGYTF. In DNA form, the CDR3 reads TGTGCCAGCAGCTTATATCCGACGCGGAAGTATGGCTACACCTTC. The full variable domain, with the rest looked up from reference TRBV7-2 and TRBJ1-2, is GAGVSQSPSNKVTEKGKDVELRCDPISGHTALYWYRQSLGQGLEFLIYFQGNSAPDKSGLPSDRFSAERTGGSVSTLTIQRTQQEDSAVYLCASSLYPTRKYGYTFGSGTRLTVV.

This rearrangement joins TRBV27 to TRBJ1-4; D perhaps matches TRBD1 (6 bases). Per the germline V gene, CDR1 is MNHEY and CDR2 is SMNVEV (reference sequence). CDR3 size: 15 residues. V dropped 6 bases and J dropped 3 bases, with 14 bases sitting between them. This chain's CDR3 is CASRHDRSPNEKLFF. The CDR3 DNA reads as TGTGCCAGCAGACATGACAGGTCCCCTAATGAAAAACTGTTTTTT.

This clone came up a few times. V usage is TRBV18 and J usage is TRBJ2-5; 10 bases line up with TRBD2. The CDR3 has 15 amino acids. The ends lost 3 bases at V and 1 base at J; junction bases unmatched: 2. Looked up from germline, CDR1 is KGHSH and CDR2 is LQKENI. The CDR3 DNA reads TGTGCCAGCTCACCGCTAGCGGGGGCCCAAGAGACCCAGTACTTC. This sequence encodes CASSPLAGAQETQYF.

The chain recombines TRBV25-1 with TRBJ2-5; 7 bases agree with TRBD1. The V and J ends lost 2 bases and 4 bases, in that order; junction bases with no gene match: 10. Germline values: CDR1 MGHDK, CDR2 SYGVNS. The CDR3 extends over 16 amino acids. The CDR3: CASSESTGAKAETQYF. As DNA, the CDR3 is TGTGCCAGCAGTGAAAGTACAGGGGCAAAGGCAGAGACCCAGTACTTC.

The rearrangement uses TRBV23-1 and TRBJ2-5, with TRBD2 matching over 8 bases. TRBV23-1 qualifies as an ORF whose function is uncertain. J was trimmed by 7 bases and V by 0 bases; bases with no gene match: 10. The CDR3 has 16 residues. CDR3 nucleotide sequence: TGCGCCAGCAGTCAATCTGGCCGGGGGGGGGTAGTGACCCAGTACTTC. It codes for CASSQSGRGGVVTQYF.

The CDR3 is CASSLLRGAKREQYF. As DNA, the CDR3 is TGTGCCAGCAGCTTGTTGAGGGGCGCAAAAAGGGAGCAGTACTTC. This chain connects TRBV5-5 to TRBJ2-7; D possibly matches TRBD1 or TRBD2 (5 bases each). Trimming left V 1 base short and J 7 bases short, with 18 bases between. This CDR3 has 15 residues. Germline loops: CDR1 SGHKS, CDR2 YYEKEE (reference sequence).

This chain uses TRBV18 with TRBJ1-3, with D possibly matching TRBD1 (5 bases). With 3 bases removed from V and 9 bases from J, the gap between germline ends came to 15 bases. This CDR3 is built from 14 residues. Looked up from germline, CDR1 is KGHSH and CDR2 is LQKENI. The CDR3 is CASSPWEFGATIYF. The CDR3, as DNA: TGTGCCAGCTCACCGTGGGAGTTCGGGGCCACCATATATTTT.

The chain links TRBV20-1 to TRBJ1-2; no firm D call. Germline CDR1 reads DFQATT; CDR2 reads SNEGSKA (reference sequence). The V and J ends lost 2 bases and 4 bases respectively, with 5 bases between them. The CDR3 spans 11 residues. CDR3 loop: CSARPSYGYTF. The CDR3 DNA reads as TGCAGTGCTAGACCAAGCTATGGCTACACCTTC.

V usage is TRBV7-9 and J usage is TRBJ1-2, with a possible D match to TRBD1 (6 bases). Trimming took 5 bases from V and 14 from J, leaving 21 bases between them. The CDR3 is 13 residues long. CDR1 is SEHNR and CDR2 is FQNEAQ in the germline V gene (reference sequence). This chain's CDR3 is CASSLPQGWGKTF. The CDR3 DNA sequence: TGTGCCAGCAGCCTGCCCCAGGGGTGGGGTAAAACCTTC.

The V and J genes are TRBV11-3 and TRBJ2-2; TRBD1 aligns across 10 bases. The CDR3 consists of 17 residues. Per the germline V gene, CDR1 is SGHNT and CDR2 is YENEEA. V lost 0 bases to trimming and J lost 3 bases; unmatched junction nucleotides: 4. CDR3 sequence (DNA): TGTGCCAGCAGCTTAGATTGGACAGGGGGGCACACCGGGGAGCTGTTTTTT. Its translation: CASSLDWTGGHTGELFF.

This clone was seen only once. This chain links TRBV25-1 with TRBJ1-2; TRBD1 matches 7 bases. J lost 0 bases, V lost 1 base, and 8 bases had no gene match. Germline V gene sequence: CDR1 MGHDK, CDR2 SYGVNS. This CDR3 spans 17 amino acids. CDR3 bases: TGTGCCAGCAGTGAATTGGGTCAGGGGGGAGCTAACTATGGCTACACCTTC. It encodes CASSELGQGGANYGYTF.

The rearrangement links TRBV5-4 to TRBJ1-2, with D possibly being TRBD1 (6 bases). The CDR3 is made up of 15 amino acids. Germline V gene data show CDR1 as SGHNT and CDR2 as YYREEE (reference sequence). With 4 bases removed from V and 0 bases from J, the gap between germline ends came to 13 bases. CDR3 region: CASSGGRVPNYGYTF. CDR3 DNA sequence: TGTGCCAGCAGCGGGGGCAGGGTACCTAACTATGGCTACACCTTC.

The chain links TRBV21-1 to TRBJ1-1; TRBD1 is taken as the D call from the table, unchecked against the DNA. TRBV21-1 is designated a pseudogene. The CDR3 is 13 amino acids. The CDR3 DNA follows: TGTGCCAGCAGCAAGCAGGGTTGGACTGAAGCTTTCTTT. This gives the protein CASSKQGWTEAFF.